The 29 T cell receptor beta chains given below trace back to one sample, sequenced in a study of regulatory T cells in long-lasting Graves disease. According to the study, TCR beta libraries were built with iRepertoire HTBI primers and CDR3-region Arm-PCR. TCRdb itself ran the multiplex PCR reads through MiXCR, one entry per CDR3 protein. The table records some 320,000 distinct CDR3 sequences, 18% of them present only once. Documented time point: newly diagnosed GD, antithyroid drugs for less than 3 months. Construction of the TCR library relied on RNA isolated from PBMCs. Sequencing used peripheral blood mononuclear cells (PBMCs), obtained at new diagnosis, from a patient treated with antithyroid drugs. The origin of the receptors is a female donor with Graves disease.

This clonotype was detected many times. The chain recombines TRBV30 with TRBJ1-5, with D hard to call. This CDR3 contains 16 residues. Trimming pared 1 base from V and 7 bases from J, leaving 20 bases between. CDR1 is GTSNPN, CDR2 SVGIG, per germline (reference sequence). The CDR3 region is CAWSGGGMSAGQPQHF. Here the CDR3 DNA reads TGTGCCTGGAGTGGGGGAGGAATGTCGGCGGGGCAGCCCCAGCATTTT.

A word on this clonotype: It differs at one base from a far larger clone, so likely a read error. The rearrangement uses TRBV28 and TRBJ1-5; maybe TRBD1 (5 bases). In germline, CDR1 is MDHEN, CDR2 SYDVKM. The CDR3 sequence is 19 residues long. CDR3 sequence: CASGLSRRLITAGDQPQHF. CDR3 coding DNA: TGTGCCAGCGGTTTATCCCGACGTCTTATTACAGCGGGGGATCAGCCCCAGCATTTT.

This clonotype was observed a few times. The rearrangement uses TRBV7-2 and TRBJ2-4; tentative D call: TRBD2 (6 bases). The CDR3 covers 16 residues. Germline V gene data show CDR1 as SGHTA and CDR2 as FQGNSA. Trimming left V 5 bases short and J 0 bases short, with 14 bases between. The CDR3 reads CASSPRDSLAKNIQYF. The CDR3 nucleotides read TGTGCCAGCAGCCCCCGGGACTCACTAGCCAAAAACATTCAGTACTTC.

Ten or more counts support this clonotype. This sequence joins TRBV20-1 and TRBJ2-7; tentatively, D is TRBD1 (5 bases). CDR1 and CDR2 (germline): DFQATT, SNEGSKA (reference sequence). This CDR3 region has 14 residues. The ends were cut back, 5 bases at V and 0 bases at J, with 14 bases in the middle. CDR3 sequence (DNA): TGCAGTGCTCGACAGACAGCCAACTCCTACGAGCAGTACTTC. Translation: CSARQTANSYEQYF.

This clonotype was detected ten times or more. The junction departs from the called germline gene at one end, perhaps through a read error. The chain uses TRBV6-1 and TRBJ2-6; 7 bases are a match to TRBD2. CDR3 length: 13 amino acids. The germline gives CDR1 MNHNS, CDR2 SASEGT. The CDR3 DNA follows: TGTGCCAGCAGGGAAGCGGGGTGGGACGTCCTGACTTTC. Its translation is CASREAGWDVLTF.

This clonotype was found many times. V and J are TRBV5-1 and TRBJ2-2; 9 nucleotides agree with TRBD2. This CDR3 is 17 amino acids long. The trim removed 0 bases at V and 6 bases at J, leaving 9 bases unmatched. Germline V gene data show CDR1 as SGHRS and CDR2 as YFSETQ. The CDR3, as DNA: TGCGCCAGCAGCTTGGAAAAGTTAGCGGGAGAGGCCGGGGAGCTGTTTTTT. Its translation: CASSLEKLAGEAGELFF.

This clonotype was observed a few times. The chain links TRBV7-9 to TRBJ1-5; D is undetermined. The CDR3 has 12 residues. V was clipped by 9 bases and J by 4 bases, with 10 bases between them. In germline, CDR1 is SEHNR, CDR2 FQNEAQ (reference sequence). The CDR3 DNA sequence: TGTGCCAGTAGCGGAGGGAATCAGCCCCAGCATTTT. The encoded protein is CASSGGNQPQHF.

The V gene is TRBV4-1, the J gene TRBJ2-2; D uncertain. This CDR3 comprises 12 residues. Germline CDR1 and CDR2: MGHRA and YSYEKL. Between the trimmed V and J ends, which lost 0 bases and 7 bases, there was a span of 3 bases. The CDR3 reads CASSQENGELFF. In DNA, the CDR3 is TGCGCCAGCAGCCAAGAAAACGGGGAGCTGTTTTTT.

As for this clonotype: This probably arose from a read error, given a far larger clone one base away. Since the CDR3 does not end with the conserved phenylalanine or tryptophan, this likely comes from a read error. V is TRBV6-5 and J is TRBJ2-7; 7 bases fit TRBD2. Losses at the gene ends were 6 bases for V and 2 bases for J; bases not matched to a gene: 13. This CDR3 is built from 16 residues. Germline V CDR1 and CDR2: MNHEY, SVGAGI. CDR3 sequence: CASRTGTTRGAYEQYL. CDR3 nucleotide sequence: TGTGCCAGCAGAACCGGGACTACCAGAGGGGCCTACGAGCAGTACCTC.

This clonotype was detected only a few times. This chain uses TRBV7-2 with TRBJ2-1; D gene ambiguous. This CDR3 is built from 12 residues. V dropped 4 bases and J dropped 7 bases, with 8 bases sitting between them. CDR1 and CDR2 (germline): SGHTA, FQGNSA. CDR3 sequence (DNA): TGTGCCAGCAGCTGGGATTGGAATGAGCAGTTCTTC. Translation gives CASSWDWNEQFF.

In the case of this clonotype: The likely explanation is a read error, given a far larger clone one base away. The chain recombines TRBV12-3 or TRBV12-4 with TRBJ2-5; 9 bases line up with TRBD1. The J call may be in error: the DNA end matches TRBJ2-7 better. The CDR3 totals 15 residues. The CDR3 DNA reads TGTTCCAGCAGTTCCCCTACAGGGGGCGGCTACGAGCAGTACTTC. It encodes CSSSSPTGGGYEQYF.

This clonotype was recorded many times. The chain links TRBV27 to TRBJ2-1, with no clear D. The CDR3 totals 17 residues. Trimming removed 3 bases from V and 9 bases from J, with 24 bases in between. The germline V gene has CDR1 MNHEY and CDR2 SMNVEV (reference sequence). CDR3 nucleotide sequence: TGTGCCAGCAGTTTTTTCCCCTCTGGAGAGTCGCCAACTGAGCAGTTCTTC. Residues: CASSFFPSGESPTEQFF.

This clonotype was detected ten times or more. The CDR3 coding sequence is TGTGCCAGCAGTTATGGCGTTTACTCCTACAATGAGCAGTTCTTC. This sequence encodes CASSYGVYSYNEQFF. The V gene is TRBV6-5, the J gene TRBJ2-1; D is ambiguous. CDR1 is MNHEY, CDR2 SVGAGI, per germline. The CDR3 extends over 15 amino acids. Between the trimmed V and J ends, which lost 3 bases and 0 bases, there was a span of 9 bases.

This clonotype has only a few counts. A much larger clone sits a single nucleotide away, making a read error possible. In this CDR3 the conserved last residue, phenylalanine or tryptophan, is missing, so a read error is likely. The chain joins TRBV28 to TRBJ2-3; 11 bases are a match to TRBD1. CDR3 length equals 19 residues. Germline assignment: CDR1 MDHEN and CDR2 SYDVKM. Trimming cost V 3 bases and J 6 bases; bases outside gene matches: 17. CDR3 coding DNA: TGTGCCAGCAGTTTTGGAGTAAGGGGATGGGGACAGGGGGGCGATACGCAGTATTCT. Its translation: CASSFGVRGWGQGGDTQYS.

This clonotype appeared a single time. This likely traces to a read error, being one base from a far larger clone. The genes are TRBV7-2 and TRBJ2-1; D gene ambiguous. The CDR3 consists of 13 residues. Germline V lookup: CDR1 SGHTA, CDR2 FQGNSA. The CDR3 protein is CASSPGRSNERFF. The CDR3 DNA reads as TGTGCCAGCAGCCCCGGAAGGTCCAATGAGCGGTTCTTC.

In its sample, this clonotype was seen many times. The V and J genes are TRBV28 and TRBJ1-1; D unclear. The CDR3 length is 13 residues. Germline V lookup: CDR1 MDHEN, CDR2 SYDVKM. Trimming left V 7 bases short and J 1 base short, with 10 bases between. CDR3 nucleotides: TGTGCCAGCACCTTCCGCCGGAACACTGAAGCTTTCTTT. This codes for CASTFRRNTEAFF.

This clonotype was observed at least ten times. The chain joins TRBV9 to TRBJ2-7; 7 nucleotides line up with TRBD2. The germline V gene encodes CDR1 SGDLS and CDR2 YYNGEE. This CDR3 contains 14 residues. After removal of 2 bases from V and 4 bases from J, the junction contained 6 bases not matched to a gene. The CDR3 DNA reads TGTGCCAGCAGCGTCAGCGGGAAAGCTTACGAGCAGTACTTC. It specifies CASSVSGKAYEQYF. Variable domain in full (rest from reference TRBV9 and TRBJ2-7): DSGVTQTPKHLITATGQRVTLRCSPRSGDLSVYWYQQSLDQGLQFLIQYYNGEERAKGNILERFSAQQFPDLHSELNLSSLELGDSALYFCASSVSGKAYEQYFGPGTRLTVT.

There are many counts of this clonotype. The CDR3 region has the DNA TGTGCCAGCAGCGTAGGACTAGCGGACCGCACAGATACGCAGTATTTT. It encodes CASSVGLADRTDTQYF. The chain employs TRBV9 and TRBJ2-3; 9 nucleotides match TRBD2. V lost 0 bases to trimming and J lost 1 base; unmatched junction nucleotides: 3. The germline V gene has CDR1 SGDLS and CDR2 YYNGEE. The CDR3 covers 16 residues.

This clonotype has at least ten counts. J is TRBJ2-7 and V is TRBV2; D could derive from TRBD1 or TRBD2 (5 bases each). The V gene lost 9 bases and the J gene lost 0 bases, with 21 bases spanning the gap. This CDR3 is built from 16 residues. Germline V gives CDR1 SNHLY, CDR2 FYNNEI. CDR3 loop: CASRTKGRDHSYEQYF. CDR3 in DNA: TGTGCCAGTAGGACCAAGGGCCGGGACCACTCCTACGAGCAGTACTTC. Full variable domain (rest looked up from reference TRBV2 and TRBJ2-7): EPEVTQTPSHQVTQMGQEVILRCVPISNHLYFYWYRQILGQKVEFLVSFYNNEISEKSEIFDDQFSVERPDGSNFTLKIRSTKLEDSAMYFCASRTKGRDHSYEQYFGPGTRLTVT.

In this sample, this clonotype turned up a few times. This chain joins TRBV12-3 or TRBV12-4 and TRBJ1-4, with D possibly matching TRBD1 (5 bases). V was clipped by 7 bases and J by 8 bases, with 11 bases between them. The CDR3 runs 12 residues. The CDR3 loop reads CASNLGPEKLFF. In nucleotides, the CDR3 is TGTGCCAGCAATCTGGGACCCGAAAAACTGTTTTTT.

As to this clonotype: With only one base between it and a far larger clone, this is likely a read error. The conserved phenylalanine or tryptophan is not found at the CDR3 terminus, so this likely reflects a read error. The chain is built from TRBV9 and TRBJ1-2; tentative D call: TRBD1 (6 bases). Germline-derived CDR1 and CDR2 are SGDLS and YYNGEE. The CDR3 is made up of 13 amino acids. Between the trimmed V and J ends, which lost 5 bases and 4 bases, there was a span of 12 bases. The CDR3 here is CASSLQGFYGYTY. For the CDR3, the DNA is TGTGCCAGCAGTTTACAGGGTTTCTATGGCTACACCTAC.

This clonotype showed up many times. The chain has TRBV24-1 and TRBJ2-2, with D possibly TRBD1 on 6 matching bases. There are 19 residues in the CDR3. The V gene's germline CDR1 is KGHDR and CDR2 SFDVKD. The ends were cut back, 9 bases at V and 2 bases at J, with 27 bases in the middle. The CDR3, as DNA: TGTGCCACCGCCATCAACGCCCCCGCCAGGGGCCTTAACACCGGGGAGCTGTTTTTT. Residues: CATAINAPARGLNTGELFF.

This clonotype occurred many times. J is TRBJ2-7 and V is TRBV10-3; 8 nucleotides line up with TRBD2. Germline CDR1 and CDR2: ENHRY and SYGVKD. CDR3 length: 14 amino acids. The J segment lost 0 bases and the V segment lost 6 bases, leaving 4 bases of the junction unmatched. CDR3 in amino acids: CAIRAGELSYEQYF. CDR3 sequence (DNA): TGTGCCATCAGAGCGGGGGAGCTCTCCTACGAGCAGTACTTC.

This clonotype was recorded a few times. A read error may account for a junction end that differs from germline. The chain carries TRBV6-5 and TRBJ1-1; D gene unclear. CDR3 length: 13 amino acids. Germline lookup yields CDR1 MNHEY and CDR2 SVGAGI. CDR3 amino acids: CASTLDQNTETFF. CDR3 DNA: TGTGCCAGTACCCTGGACCAGAACACTGAAACTTTCTTT.

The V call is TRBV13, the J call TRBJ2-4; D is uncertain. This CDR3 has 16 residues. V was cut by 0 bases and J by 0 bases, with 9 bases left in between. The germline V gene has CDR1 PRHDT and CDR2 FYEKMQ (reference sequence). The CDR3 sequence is CASSLGLILAKNIQYF. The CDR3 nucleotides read TGTGCCAGCAGCTTAGGACTGATACTAGCCAAAAACATTCAGTACTTC.

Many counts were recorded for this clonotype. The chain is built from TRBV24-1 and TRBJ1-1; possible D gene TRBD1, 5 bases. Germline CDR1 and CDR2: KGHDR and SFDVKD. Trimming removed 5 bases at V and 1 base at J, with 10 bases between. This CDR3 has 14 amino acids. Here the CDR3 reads CATSGSRENTEAFF. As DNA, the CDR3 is TGTGCCACCAGTGGGAGCAGGGAGAACACTGAAGCTTTCTTT.

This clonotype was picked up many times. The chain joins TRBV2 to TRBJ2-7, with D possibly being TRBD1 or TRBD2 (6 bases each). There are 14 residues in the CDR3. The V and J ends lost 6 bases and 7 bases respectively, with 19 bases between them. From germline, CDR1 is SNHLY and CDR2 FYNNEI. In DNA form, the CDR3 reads TGTGCCAGCAGCCGGACAGCCACCGCGGGGGAGCAGTACTTC. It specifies CASSRTATAGEQYF.

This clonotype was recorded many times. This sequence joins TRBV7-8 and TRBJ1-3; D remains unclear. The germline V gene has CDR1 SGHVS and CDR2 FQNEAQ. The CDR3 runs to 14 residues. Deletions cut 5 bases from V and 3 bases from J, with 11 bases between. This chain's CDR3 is CASSPTAGGNTIYF. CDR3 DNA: TGTGCCAGCAGCCCGACGGCAGGTGGAAACACCATATATTTT.

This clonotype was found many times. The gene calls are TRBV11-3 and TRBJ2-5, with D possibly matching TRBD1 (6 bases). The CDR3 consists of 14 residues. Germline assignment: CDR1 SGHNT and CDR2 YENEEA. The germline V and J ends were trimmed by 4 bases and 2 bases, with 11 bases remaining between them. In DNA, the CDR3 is TGTGCCAGCAGCTCAGAAAGGGGGCAAGAGACCCAGTACTTC. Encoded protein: CASSSERGQETQYF.